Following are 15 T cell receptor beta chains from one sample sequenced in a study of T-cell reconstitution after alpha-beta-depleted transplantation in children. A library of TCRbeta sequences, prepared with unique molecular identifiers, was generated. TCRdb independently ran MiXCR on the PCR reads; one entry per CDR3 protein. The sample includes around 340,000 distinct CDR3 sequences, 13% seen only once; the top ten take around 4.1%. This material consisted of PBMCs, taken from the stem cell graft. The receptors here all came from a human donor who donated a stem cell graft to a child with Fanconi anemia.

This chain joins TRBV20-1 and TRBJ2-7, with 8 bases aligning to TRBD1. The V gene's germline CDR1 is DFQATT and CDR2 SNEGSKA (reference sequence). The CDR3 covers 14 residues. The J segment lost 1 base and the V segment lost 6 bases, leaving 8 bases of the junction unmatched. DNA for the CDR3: TGCAGTGCGGGGAGACAGGGGATATCCTACGAGCAGTACTTC. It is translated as CSAGRQGISYEQYF.

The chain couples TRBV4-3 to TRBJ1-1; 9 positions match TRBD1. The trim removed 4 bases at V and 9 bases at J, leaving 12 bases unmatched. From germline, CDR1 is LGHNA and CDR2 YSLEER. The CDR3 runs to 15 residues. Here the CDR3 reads CASSPQTQDRGKAFF. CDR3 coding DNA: TGCGCCAGCAGCCCCCAAACCCAGGACAGGGGCAAAGCTTTCTTT.

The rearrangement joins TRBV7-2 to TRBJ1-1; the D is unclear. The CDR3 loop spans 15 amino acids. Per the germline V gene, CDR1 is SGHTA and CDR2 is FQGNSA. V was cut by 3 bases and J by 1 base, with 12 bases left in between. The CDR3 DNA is TGTGCCAGCAGCTTTTTTGGCACCCAGAACACTGAAGCTTTCTTT. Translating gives CASSFFGTQNTEAFF.

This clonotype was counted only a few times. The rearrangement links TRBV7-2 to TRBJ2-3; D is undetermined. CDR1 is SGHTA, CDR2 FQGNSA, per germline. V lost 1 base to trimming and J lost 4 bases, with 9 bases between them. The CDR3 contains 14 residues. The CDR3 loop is CASSLVVSPDTQYF. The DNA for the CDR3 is TGTGCCAGCAGCTTAGTGGTATCCCCAGATACGCAGTATTTT.

DNA of the CDR3: TGTGCCTGGAGTGCGAGGGGAACCATCACTTCCCTCCACTTT. This gives the protein CAWSARGTITSLHF. The chain couples TRBV30 to TRBJ1-6; D might be TRBD1 (5 bases). The CDR3 runs 14 residues. The V gene lost 1 base and the J gene lost 14 bases, with 18 bases spanning the gap. In germline, CDR1 is GTSNPN, CDR2 SVGIG (reference sequence).

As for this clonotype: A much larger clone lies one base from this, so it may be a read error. CDR3 nucleotides: TGTGCCAGCAGCTTCACACCTGGGGCCAACGTCCTGACTTTC. Translating it yields CASSFTPGANVLTF. The chain recombines TRBV7-2 with TRBJ2-6; D remains ambiguous. The CDR3 sequence is 14 residues long. The germline CDR1 and CDR2 sequences are SGHTA and FQGNSA. The V gene lost 3 bases and the J gene lost 2 bases, with 5 bases spanning the gap.

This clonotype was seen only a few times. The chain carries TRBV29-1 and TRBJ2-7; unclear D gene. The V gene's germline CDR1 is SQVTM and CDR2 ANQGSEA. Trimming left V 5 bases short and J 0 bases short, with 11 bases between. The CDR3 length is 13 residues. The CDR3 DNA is TGCAGCGTTCGCTTAGGAAGCTCCTACGAGCAGTACTTC. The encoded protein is CSVRLGSSYEQYF.

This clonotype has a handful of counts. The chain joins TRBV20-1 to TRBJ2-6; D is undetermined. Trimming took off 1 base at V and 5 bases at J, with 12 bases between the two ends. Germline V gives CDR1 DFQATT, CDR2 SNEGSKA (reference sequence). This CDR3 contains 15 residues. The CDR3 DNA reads TGCAGTGCTAGAGGCGAACTCGCTAGGGCCAACGTCCTGACTTTC. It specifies CSARGELARANVLTF.

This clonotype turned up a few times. The CDR3 here is CASSLVGGLDTEAFF. The CDR3 DNA follows: TGCGCCAGCAGCTTGGTAGGGGGTCTAGACACTGAAGCTTTCTTT. The chain uses TRBV5-1 and TRBJ1-1; D is possibly TRBD1 (6 bases). Between the trimmed V and J ends, which lost 0 bases and 3 bases, there was a span of 12 bases. Germline V gene lookup returns CDR1 SGHRS and CDR2 YFSETQ. The CDR3 loop spans 15 amino acids.

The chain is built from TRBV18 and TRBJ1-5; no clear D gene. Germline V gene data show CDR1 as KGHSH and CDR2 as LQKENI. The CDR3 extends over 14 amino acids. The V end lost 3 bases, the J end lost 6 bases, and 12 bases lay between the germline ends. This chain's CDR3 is CASSPTNLGQPQHF. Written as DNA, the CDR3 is TGTGCCAGCTCACCCACCAATTTGGGTCAGCCCCAGCATTTT.

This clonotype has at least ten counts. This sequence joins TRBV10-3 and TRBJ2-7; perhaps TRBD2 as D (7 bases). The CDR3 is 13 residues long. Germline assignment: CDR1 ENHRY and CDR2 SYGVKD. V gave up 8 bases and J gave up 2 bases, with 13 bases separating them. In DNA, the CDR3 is TGTGCCATCTCTGCGGGGGACACCTACGAGCAGTACTTC. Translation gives CAISAGDTYEQYF.

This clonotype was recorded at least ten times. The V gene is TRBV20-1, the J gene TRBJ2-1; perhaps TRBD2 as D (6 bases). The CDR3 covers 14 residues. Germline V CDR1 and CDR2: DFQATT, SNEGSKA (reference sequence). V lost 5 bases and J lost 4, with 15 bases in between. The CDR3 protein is CSAEGTARYNEQFF. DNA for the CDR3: TGCAGTGCTGAAGGGACTGCGAGGTACAATGAGCAGTTCTTC.

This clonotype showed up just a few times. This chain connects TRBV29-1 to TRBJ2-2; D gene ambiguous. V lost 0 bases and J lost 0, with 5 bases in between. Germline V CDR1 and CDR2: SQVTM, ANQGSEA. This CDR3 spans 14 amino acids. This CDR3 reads CSVEDSANTGELFF. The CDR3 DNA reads TGCAGCGTTGAAGACAGCGCGAACACCGGGGAGCTGTTTTTT.

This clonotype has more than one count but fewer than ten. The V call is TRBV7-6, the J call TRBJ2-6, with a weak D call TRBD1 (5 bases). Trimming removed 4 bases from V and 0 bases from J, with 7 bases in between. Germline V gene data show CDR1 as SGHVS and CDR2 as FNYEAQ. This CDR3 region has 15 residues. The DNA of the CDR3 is TGTGCCAGCAGCTACAGGATCTCTGGGGCCAACGTCCTGACTTTC. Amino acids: CASSYRISGANVLTF.

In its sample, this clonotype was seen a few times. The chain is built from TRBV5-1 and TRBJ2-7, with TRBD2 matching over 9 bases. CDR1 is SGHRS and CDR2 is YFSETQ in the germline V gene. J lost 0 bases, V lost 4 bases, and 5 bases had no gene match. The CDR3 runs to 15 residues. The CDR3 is CASSPSGGSSYEQYV. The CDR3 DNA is TGCGCCAGCAGCCCGAGCGGGGGGAGCTCCTACGAGCAGTACGTC.